This T cell receptor beta chain emerged from a study of T cells in localized non-small cell lung cancer. Findings and limits, study-wide: Adjacent lung had a median about 60 of the 100 largest tumor clones.

Clones were read by immunoSEQ multiplex PCR, and TCRdb kept only the in-frame ones, dropping some. The data show about 91,000 clones, around 90% seen once. Trimming stripped 4 bases from V and 1 base from J, with 16 bases between. Germline loops: CDR1 MNHEY, CDR2 SVGAGI. The CDR3 spans 16 residues. With regard to this clone: Its matching antigen is unknown.

The sequenced sample was peripheral blood, obtained before any cancer treatment. The origin of this receptor is a man aged 35 to 69 with stage I squamous cell lung carcinoma. This chain links TRBV6-5 with TRBJ1-2, with D tentatively TRBD1 (6 bases). The chain's CDR3 is CASSSTGGLGNYGYTF. CDR3 bases: TGTGCCAGCAGTTCTACGGGGGGCTTGGGTAACTATGGCTACACCTTC.